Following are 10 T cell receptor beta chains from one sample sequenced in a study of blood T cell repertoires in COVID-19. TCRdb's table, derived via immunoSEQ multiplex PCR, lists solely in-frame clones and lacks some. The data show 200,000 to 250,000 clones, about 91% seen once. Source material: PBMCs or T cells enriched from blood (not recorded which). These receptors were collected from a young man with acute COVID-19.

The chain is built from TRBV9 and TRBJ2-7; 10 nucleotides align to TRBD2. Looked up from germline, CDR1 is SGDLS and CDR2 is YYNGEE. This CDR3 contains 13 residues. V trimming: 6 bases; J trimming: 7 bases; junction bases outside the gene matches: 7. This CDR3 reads CASNEREGREQYF. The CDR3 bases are TGTGCCAGCAATGAGCGGGAGGGCCGAGAGCAGTACTTC.

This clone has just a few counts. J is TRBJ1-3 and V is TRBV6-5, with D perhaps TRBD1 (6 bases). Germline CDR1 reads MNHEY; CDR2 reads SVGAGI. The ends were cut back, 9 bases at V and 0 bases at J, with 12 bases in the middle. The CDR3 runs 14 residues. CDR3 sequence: CARAGGFSGNTIYF. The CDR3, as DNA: TGTGCCAGGGCGGGGGGCTTCTCTGGAAACACCATATATTTT.

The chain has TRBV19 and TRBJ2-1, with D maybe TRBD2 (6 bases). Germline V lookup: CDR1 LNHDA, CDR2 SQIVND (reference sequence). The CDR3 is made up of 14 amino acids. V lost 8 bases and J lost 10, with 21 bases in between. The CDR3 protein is CASLRLGPTAEQFF. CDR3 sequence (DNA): TGTGCCAGTCTGCGACTAGGCCCAACCGCGGAGCAGTTCTTC.

Here the CDR3 reads CASSETVSYNEQFF. The CDR3 DNA reads TGCGCCAGCAGTGAAACAGTCTCCTACAATGAGCAGTTCTTC. This sequence joins TRBV4-1 and TRBJ2-1, with D uncertain. This CDR3 is built from 14 residues. Germline lookup yields CDR1 MGHRA and CDR2 YSYEKL. The germline V and J ends were trimmed by 6 bases and 0 bases, with 9 bases remaining between them.

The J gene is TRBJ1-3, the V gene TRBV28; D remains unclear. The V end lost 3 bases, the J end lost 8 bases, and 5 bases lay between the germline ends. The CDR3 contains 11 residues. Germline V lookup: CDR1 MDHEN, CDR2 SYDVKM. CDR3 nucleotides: TGTGCCAGCAGTTTTCGGGACACCATATATTTT. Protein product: CASSFRDTIYF.

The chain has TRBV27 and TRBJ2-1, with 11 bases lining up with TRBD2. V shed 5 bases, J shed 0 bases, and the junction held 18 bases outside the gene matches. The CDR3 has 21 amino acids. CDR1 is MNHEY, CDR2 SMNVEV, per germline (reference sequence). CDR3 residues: CASSPSLPGTSGRSSYNEQFF. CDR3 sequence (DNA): TGTGCCAGCAGTCCCTCCCTCCCGGGGACTAGCGGCAGGAGCTCCTACAATGAGCAGTTCTTC.

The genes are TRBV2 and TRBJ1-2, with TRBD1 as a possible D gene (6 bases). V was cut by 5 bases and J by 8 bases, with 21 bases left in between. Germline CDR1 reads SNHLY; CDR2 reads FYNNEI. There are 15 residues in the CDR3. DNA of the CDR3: TGTGCCAGCAGTCCAAAACGCCAAACAGGGTTAGGCTACACCTTC. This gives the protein CASSPKRQTGLGYTF. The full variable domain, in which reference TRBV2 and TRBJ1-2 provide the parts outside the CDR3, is EPEVTQTPSHQVTQMGQEVILRCVPISNHLYFYWYRQILGQKVEFLVSFYNNEISEKSEIFDDQFSVERPDGSNFTLKIRSTKLEDSAMYFCASSPKRQTGLGYTFGSGTRLTVV.

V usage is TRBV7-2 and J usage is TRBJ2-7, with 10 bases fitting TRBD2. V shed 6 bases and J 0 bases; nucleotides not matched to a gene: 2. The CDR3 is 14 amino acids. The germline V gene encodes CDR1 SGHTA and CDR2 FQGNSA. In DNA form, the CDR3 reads TGTGCCAGCAGTTCTAGCGGGAGCTCCTACGAGCAGTACTTC. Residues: CASSSSGSSYEQYF.

As DNA, the CDR3 is TGTGCCAGTGCCAGACAGGGGGATTTCTCTGGGGCCAACGTCCTGACTTTC. This translates into CASARQGDFSGANVLTF. V is TRBV19 and J is TRBJ2-6, with 9 bases fitting TRBD1. There are 17 residues in the CDR3. Germline V gives CDR1 LNHDA, CDR2 SQIVND (reference sequence). The V gene end was trimmed by 8 bases and the J gene end by 0 bases; junction bases not matched to a gene: 8.

In DNA form, the CDR3 reads TGTGCCAGCAGCTCGGGGGGTCAAGTAAGAGGAGCCTACGAGCAGTACTTC. Its protein is CASSSGGQVRGAYEQYF. The chain carries TRBV28 and TRBJ2-7, with 7 bases that match TRBD2. J was trimmed by 2 bases and V by 6 bases; bases with no gene match: 16. Germline V lookup: CDR1 MDHEN, CDR2 SYDVKM. The CDR3 has 17 amino acids.